The 3 T cell receptor beta chains below come from one sample, sequenced in a study of blood T cell repertoires in COVID-19. Only in-frame clones appear in the TCRdb table, and some are missing; sequencing was by immunoSEQ multiplex PCR. The repertoire consists of around 180,000 clones, with 85% to 90% occurring once and the leading ten covering 15% to 20%. Sequencing used peripheral blood. Every receptor here comes from a person aged 65 to 79 with COVID-19, enrolled during active disease.

V is TRBV6-1 and J is TRBJ1-4; D unresolved. Per the germline V gene, CDR1 is MNHNS and CDR2 is SASEGT. V shed 3 bases and J shed 14 bases, with 19 bases lying between them. The CDR3 totals 14 residues. The CDR3 coding sequence is TGTGCCAGCAGTGACCCCGGGGAGGATCCGCTGCTGTTTTTT. It is translated as CASSDPGEDPLLFF.

A few counts support this clone. The chain recombines TRBV7-9 with TRBJ1-6; perhaps TRBD1 as D (5 bases). The length of the CDR3 is 14 residues. CDR1 and CDR2 (germline): SEHNR, FQNEAQ (reference sequence). Trimming cost V 5 bases and J 12 bases, with 17 bases left between them. CDR3 residues: CASSPVRGEEPLHF. The CDR3 nucleotides are TGTGCCAGCAGCCCGGTAAGGGGCGAAGAACCCCTCCACTTT.

The chain links TRBV15 to TRBJ1-2; TRBD1 might be the D (6 bases). Deletions cut 5 bases from V and 0 bases from J, with 13 bases between. The germline V gene encodes CDR1 LNHNV and CDR2 YYDKDF (reference sequence). The CDR3 sequence is 15 residues long. CDR3 region: CATSETGGPNYGYTF. The CDR3 region has the DNA TGTGCCACCAGCGAGACAGGCGGTCCTAACTATGGCTACACCTTC. Full variable domain (outside the CDR3, taken from reference TRBV15 and TRBJ1-2): DAMVIQNPRYQVTQFGKPVTLSCSQTLNHNVMYWYQQKSSQAPKLLFHYYDKDFNNEADTPDNFQSRRPNTSFCFLDIRSPGLGDTAMYLCATSETGGPNYGYTFGSGTRLTVV.